The text below deals with one T cell receptor beta chain. This entry belongs to a study of PD-1 and CTLA-4 blockade in melanoma. The J segment lost 8 bases and the V segment lost 9 bases, leaving 9 bases of the junction unmatched. Germline-derived CDR1 and CDR2 are LGHNT and FRNRAP. The CDR3 consists of 12 residues. Method: immunoSEQ multiplex PCR; TCRdb's copy keeps in-frame clones and lacks some. The sample shows tens of thousands of clones, 88% of them seen only once. This sequence was found in a human donor with melanoma. Sequenced material: CD8+ T cells from peripheral blood, taken before anti-PD-1 treatment. V usage is TRBV12-5 and J usage is TRBJ1-2; TRBD1 agrees at 7 bases. In DNA, the CDR3 is TGTGCTAGCGGACAGGTTCTCGAAGGCTACACCTTC. It specifies CASGQVLEGYTF.